This TCR beta chain was observed in a study of spatial heterogeneity in lung cancer. Study-wide background: Untreated early-stage non-small cell lung cancer patients, approximately 76 in total, were the donors. PBMC samples from follow-up, when available, were sequenced at a median of roughly two years post-resection.

Germline loops: CDR1 DFQATT, CDR2 SNEGSKA (reference sequence). The CDR3 runs to 14 residues. V was clipped by 5 bases and J by 0 bases, with 13 bases between them. Time point defined: blood at routine non-recurrence follow-up after resection. In each case, whole RNA from tumor, nontumor lung or frozen PBMC was sequenced unsorted. Via MiXCR, TCRdb re-called the 5' RACE reads, giving one row per CDR3 protein. This table has tens of thousands of distinct CDR3 sequences, just under 20% appearing once. This TCR derives from a male donor with early-stage non-small cell lung cancer. This sequence joins TRBV20-1 and TRBJ1-2; D unclear. Sequencing used PBMCs, obtained at follow-up. The CDR3 sequence is CSAFVSDANYGYTF. DNA for the CDR3: TGCAGTGCTTTCGTATCCGACGCTAACTATGGCTACACCTTC.